These 2 T cell receptor beta chains share one sample of origin, sequenced in a study of T cell repertoires in cytomegalovirus infection. Antigen specificity for these receptors is unknown. TCRdb independently ran MiXCR on the reads; one entry per CDR3 protein. The repertoire holds about 830,000 distinct CDR3 sequences, with approximately 30% as singletons. Sequences were derived from cultured CD8+ T cells from PBMCs, sampled from culture after CMV antigen stimulation. The receptors were sampled from a human donor in good health (CMV status not recorded). Some clones in this sample may be carry-over from other donors' samples.

The V call is TRBV7-2, the J call TRBJ2-7; D is unclear. V was shortened by 1 base and J by 3 bases, with 10 bases between the two germline ends. The V gene's germline CDR1 is SGHTA and CDR2 FQGNSA. This CDR3 spans 14 amino acids. The CDR3 sequence: CASSLGRQLYEQYF. The CDR3 nucleotides are TGTGCCAGCAGCTTAGGTCGTCAGCTCTACGAGCAGTACTTC.

A few counts support this clonotype. This chain uses TRBV5-1 with TRBJ1-1, with 11 bases aligning to TRBD1. CDR1 SGHRS and CDR2 YFSETQ come from the germline V gene. The CDR3 covers 15 residues. Trimming at V came to 1 base and at J to 8 bases, leaving 7 bases not matched to a gene. DNA of the CDR3: TGCGCCAGCAGCTTGAAGGACAGGGGGCGAGCGGAAGCTTTCTTT. This sequence encodes CASSLKDRGRAEAFF.